One sample yielded the 18 T cell receptor beta chains listed below, sequenced in a study of early T cells in non-severe SARS-CoV-2 infection. TCRdb reprocessed the 5' RACE reads via MiXCR and lists one record per CDR3 protein. The profile shows around 77,000 distinct CDR3 sequences, 12% of them singletons. The specimen comprised whole blood, sampled at baseline. The receptors were gathered from an adult who was a healthcare worker with PCR-confirmed SARS-CoV-2 infection or an uninfected control (not recorded which). The donor label of this sample is uncertain.

The V and J genes are TRBV18 and TRBJ2-7; 12 nucleotides align to TRBD1. The CDR3 extends over 15 amino acids. V shed 4 bases, J shed 3 bases, and the junction held 4 bases outside the gene matches. Per germline, CDR1 KGHSH and CDR2 LQKENI. The CDR3 loop reads CASSRDRGQNYEQYF. The CDR3 DNA follows: TGTGCCAGCTCACGGGACAGGGGGCAGAACTACGAGCAGTACTTC.

The chain employs TRBV11-2 and TRBJ2-1; D unclear. The CDR3 length is 13 residues. CDR1 and CDR2 from the germline V gene are SGHAT and FQNNGV. With 5 bases removed from V and 5 bases from J, the gap between germline ends came to 10 bases. The CDR3 bases are TGTGCCAGCAGCCCCGGGCCCAACAATGAGCAGTTCTTC. It specifies CASSPGPNNEQFF.

The table lists this clonotype with a few counts. In nucleotides, the CDR3 is TGCAGTGCTCCCAGGGGGGTCGATGGCTACACCTTC. It yields the protein CSAPRGVDGYTF. The chain joins TRBV20-1 to TRBJ1-2, with 7 bases identical to TRBD1. CDR1 is DFQATT, CDR2 SNEGSKA, per germline (reference sequence). Germline trimming cut 5 bases from V and 6 bases from J; bases unmatched to any gene: 6. This CDR3 spans 12 amino acids.

This clonotype was found many times. CDR3 nucleotide sequence: TGTGCCAGCAGCTTAAGACAGACGAACACCGGGGAGCTGTTTTTT. As protein: CASSLRQTNTGELFF. The V call is TRBV7-2, the J call TRBJ2-2; possible D gene TRBD1, 5 bases. CDR1 is SGHTA, CDR2 FQGNSA, per germline. V lost 2 bases to trimming and J lost 0 bases, with 7 bases between them. This CDR3 spans 15 amino acids.

This clonotype was seen more than once but under ten times. This chain joins TRBV7-9 and TRBJ1-1; D is perhaps TRBD1 (5 bases). Looked up from germline, CDR1 is SEHNR and CDR2 is FQNEAQ (reference sequence). V dropped 3 bases and J dropped 1 base, with 6 bases sitting between them. CDR3 size: 13 residues. DNA of the CDR3: TGTGCCAGCAGCTTCACAGGGAACACTGAAGCTTTCTTT. Protein product: CASSFTGNTEAFF.

The chain uses TRBV9 and TRBJ1-1; unclear D gene. Trimming shortened V by 0 bases and J by 3 bases, and 15 bases separated the two germline ends. The CDR3 runs to 16 residues. Germline values: CDR1 SGDLS, CDR2 YYNGEE. The CDR3: CASSVDSRGRHTEAFF. The CDR3 DNA sequence: TGTGCCAGCAGCGTAGATTCGCGGGGTCGCCACACTGAAGCTTTCTTT.

At least ten counts were recorded for this clonotype. The rearrangement uses TRBV7-2 and TRBJ2-4; D uncertain. The V end lost 4 bases, the J end lost 6 bases, and 10 bases lay between the germline ends. The CDR3 has 13 amino acids. CDR1 SGHTA and CDR2 FQGNSA come from the germline V gene. Here the CDR3 reads CASSSDWVNIQYF. The CDR3, as DNA: TGTGCCAGCAGCTCCGACTGGGTAAACATTCAGTACTTC.

The genes are TRBV11-3 and TRBJ2-7; 9 nucleotides agree with TRBD1. Germline V CDR1 and CDR2: SGHNT, YENEEA. Trimming at V came to 7 bases and at J to 6 bases, leaving 13 bases not matched to a gene. The CDR3 extends over 15 amino acids. The CDR3 DNA reads TGTGCCAGCATCCCCCCCGGACAGGGGTGCCCCGAGCAGTACTTC. This sequence encodes CASIPPGQGCPEQYF.

In this sample, this clonotype turned up many times. The V gene is TRBV7-9, the J gene TRBJ2-1, with D perhaps matching TRBD2 (6 bases). The CDR3 length is 16 residues. Looked up from germline, CDR1 is SEHNR and CDR2 is FQNEAQ (reference sequence). Between the trimmed V and J ends, which lost 5 bases and 3 bases, there was a span of 17 bases. The CDR3, as DNA: TGTGCCAGCAGCCCCCGGGGACTGAAAAACTACAATGAGCAGTTCTTC. Its protein is CASSPRGLKNYNEQFF.

Ten or more counts support this clonotype. CDR3 residues: CASSPGGEDYGYTF. The CDR3 nucleotides read TGTGCCAGCAGCCCTGGGGGGGAGGACTATGGCTACACCTTC. The J gene is TRBJ1-2, the V gene TRBV5-4; perhaps TRBD1 as D (5 bases). The CDR3 sequence is 14 residues long. Germline V gene lookup returns CDR1 SGHNT and CDR2 YYREEE (reference sequence). V lost 4 bases, J lost 3 bases, and 13 bases lay in between.

Regarding this clonotype: The junction shows a germline mismatch at one end, possibly a read error. The J gene is TRBJ2-1, the V gene TRBV7-2; 13 nucleotides align to TRBD2. Germline CDR1 and CDR2: SGHTA and FQGNSA. The CDR3 totals 16 residues. CDR3 nucleotides: TGTGCCAGCAGCTTAGTTGGGACTAGCGGGGACAATAAGCAGTTCTTC. Its protein product is CASSLVGTSGDNKQFF.

The chain uses TRBV10-3 and TRBJ2-4; D gene ambiguous. Germline CDR1 is ENHRY and CDR2 is SYGVKD. The CDR3 contains 12 residues. V dropped 4 bases and J dropped 5 bases, with 6 bases sitting between them. The CDR3 DNA sequence: TGTGCCATCAGTGCTACAGAAAACATTCAGTACTTC. This gives the protein CAISATENIQYF.

This clonotype was observed a handful of times. The V call is TRBV5-1, the J call TRBJ1-6; TRBD1 is a possible D gene (5 bases). CDR1 is SGHRS and CDR2 is YFSETQ in the germline V gene. The V end lost 0 bases, the J end lost 12 bases, and 13 bases lay between the germline ends. The CDR3 spans 14 residues. In DNA form, the CDR3 reads TGCGCCAGCAGCTTGGAGACAGCAAATCAACCCCTCCACTTT. It is translated as CASSLETANQPLHF.

The sample holds many counts of this clonotype. This chain connects TRBV24-1 to TRBJ2-3; 10 nucleotides agree with TRBD2. Germline CDR1 KGHDR, CDR2 SFDVKD. With V trimmed by 5 bases and J by 3 bases, 4 bases remained unmatched. The CDR3 has 15 residues. This CDR3 reads CATSAGSGRTDTQYF. The CDR3 DNA sequence: TGTGCCACCAGTGCAGGTAGCGGGAGGACAGATACGCAGTATTTT.

Ten or more counts support this clonotype. The chain uses TRBV6-2 or TRBV6-3 and TRBJ1-4; D is ambiguous. The CDR3 sequence is 14 residues long. Trimming removed 7 bases at V and 0 bases at J, with 9 bases between. Germline V gene lookup returns CDR1 MNHEY and CDR2 SVGEGT. CDR3: CASTNTATNEKLFF. The CDR3 nucleotides read TGTGCCAGCACCAACACTGCAACTAATGAAAAACTGTTTTTT.

This clonotype was observed a few times. The DNA of the CDR3 is TGTGCCAGGCGGCAGGGGAATCTCTACGAGCAGTACTTC. Its protein is CARRQGNLYEQYF. The chain combines TRBV19 with TRBJ2-7; D perhaps matches TRBD1 (6 bases). The V end lost 9 bases, the J end lost 3 bases, and 15 bases lay between the germline ends. This CDR3 comprises 13 residues. Looked up from germline, CDR1 is LNHDA and CDR2 is SQIVND (reference sequence). The entire variable domain, with the rest obtained from reference TRBV19 and TRBJ2-7, is as follows: DGGITQSPKYLFRKEGQNVTLSCEQNLNHDAMYWYRQDPGQGLRLIYYSQIVNDFQKGDIAEGYSVSREKKESFPLTVTSAQKNPTAFYLCARRQGNLYEQYFGPGTRLTVT.

The chain carries TRBV28 and TRBJ2-2; D uncertain. The V end lost 6 bases, the J end lost 3 bases, and 5 bases lay between the germline ends. In germline, CDR1 is MDHEN, CDR2 SYDVKM. CDR3 length: 12 amino acids. CDR3 sequence (DNA): TGTGCCAGCAGGGTGGACACCGGGGAGCTGTTTTTT. Its translation: CASRVDTGELFF.

The rearrangement links TRBV5-1 to TRBJ1-3, with a weak D call TRBD1 (6 bases). CDR3 length: 16 amino acids. Deletions cut 0 bases from V and 0 bases from J, with 10 bases between. Germline-derived CDR1 and CDR2 are SGHRS and YFSETQ. This CDR3 reads CASSLGQAISGNTIYF. The CDR3 DNA reads TGCGCCAGCAGCTTGGGACAGGCAATCTCTGGAAACACCATATATTTT.